Listed below are T cell receptor beta chains from one sample, sequenced in a study of blood T cell repertoires in COVID-19. Here immunoSEQ multiplex PCR was the method, and the copy in TCRdb shows in-frame clones only, minus some. This sample has around 300,000 clones, with approximately 89% found just once. Sequenced input: PBMCs or T cells enriched from blood (not recorded which). The receptors originated from a man aged 30-40 years who had recovered from COVID-19. CDR3s include the opening cysteine and the closing phenylalanine or tryptophan. D genes are given only for firm matches. Clone sizes are given selectively: once, few, many, or a class where the clone is expanded.

d_call j_call v_call clone_size cdr3_nt cdr3_aa
. TRBJ1-1 TRBV7-2 . TGTGCCAGCAGCCGTAGTGTGCGGGAGAGCACTGAAGCTTTCTTT CASSRSVRESTEAFF
TRBD1 TRBJ1-6 TRBV4-1 . TGCGCCAGCAGCCAACCCGACAGGGAATATTCACCCCTCCACTTT CASSQPDREYSPLHF
. TRBJ1-2 TRBV19 . TGTGCCAGTAGTACAGGTTATGGCTACACCTTC CASSTGYGYTF
TRBD1 TRBJ2-2 TRBV4-1 . TGCGCCAGCAGCCGGACAGGTGCGAACACCGGGGAGCTGTTTTTT CASSRTGANTGELFF
. TRBJ2-1 TRBV4-1 . TGCGCCAGCAGCCAAGTAATGGGGCTTTACAATGAGCAGTTCTTC CASSQVMGLYNEQFF
TRBD2 TRBJ2-3 TRBV9 . TGTGCCAGCAGCCGGGGGGGGCCCACAGATACGCAGTATTTT CASSRGGPTDTQYF
. TRBJ2-1 TRBV2 . TGTGCCAGCAGTGAAGCCAGGGGCAATGAGCAGTTCTTC CASSEARGNEQFF
. TRBJ1-2 TRBV15 few TGTGCCACCAGCAGGGACCACAGGTATGGCTACACCTTC CATSRDHRYGYTF
. TRBJ2-5 TRBV3-1/TRBV3-2 . TGTGCCAGCAGAGCCCATCAGGGATTCCAAGAGACCCAGTACTTC CASRAHQGFQETQYF
. TRBJ1-6 TRBV9 . TGTGCCAGCAGCGTAGACGGACAGCCTAATTCACCCCTCCACTTT CASSVDGQPNSPLHF
. TRBJ1-2 TRBV5-5 . TGTGCCAGCAGCTTGGCGGGTCCGGGGGGTTATGGCTACACCTTC CASSLAGPGGYGYTF
TRBD1 TRBJ1-4 TRBV5-6 . TGTGCCAGCAGCCCTTCGACAGGGGTTAATGAAAAACTGTTTTTT CASSPSTGVNEKLFF
TRBD1 TRBJ1-5 TRBV30 . TGTGCCTTGAGGACAGGGAGTAATCAGCCCCAGCATTTT CALRTGSNQPQHF
. TRBJ1-6 TRBV27 . TGTGCCAGCAGTTCGACAGTGAATTCACCCCTCCACTTT CASSSTVNSPLHF
TRBD1 TRBJ2-5 TRBV15 . TGTGCCACCAGCAGAGGCGGAACAGGGGGCTGGGAGACCCAGTACTTC CATSRGGTGGWETQYF
. TRBJ1-6 TRBV23-1 . TGCGCCAGCACCCGGGGGAGCGATAATTCACCCCTCCACTTT CASTRGSDNSPLHF
. TRBJ1-2 TRBV24-1 . TGTGCCACCAGTGCCGCCGGGACACCGAAACACACCTTC CATSAAGTPKHTF
. TRBJ2-3 TRBV6-1 once TGTGCCAGCAGTGATCAGGGAATAGATACGCAGTATTTT CASSDQGIDTQYF
TRBD2 TRBJ2-2 TRBV7-9 . TGTGCCAGCAGCTTTCTCGCGGGGGGCACCGGGGAGCTGTTTTTT CASSFLAGGTGELFF
. TRBJ2-5 TRBV2 . TGTGCCAGCAGTGTCCAGGTTGAGACCCAGTACTTC CASSVQVETQYF
TRBD1 TRBJ2-5 TRBV5-1 . TGCGCCAGCAGCCCGGGGACAGGGGAGACCCAGTACTTC CASSPGTGETQYF
. TRBJ1-2 TRBV3-1/TRBV3-2 . TGTGCCAGCAGCCCAGGGTTAGGGGCTAGCTATGGCTACACCTTC CASSPGLGASYGYTF
. TRBJ1-4 TRBV5-1 . TGCGCCAGCAGCTTTGACAGAACTGAAAAACTGTTTTTT CASSFDRTEKLFF
. TRBJ2-7 TRBV6-1 once TGTGCCAGCAGTGAAATGGACAGCTCCTACGAGCAGTACTTC CASSEMDSSYEQYF